The present T cell receptor (beta chain) was sequenced within a study of cytomegalovirus exposure and HLA in healthy donors. The overall study: HLA-typed donors contributed some 87 million unique TCRs, which were held in an early data release.

The PCR employed 60 Vbeta primers together with 13 Jbeta primers. Sequencing used immunoSEQ multiplex PCR; TCRdb keeps in-frame clones, though not all of them. This sample has 140,000 to 150,000 clones; 60% to 80% occur once, and the top ten carry around 7%. Germline V gene data show CDR1 as MNHNY and CDR2 as SVGAGI (reference sequence). The CDR3 is 13 residues long. After removal of 6 bases from V and 7 bases from J, the junction contained 6 bases not matched to a gene. This clone showed up just a few times. What it binds is not known. Study findings and constraints: It was about 150 TCR beta chains that were listed as cytomegalovirus-associated.

The V and J genes are TRBV6-6 and TRBJ2-7, with TRBD1 matching 10 bases. The receptor comes from a middle-aged woman in good health and CMV-seropositive. Material for sequencing was PBMCs. The CDR3 protein is CASRWTGGYEQYF. CDR3 sequence (DNA): TGTGCCAGCAGATGGACAGGGGGATATGAGCAGTACTTC.